A single sample is the source of the 12 T cell receptor beta chains below, sequenced in a study of T cells in Graves' hyperthyroidism and ophthalmopathy. Using RNA transcripts as the source, TCR beta CDR3 regions were amplified. Carried out on the TCR CDR3, a first-round RT-PCR used the HTBI primer set. TCRdb re-derived calls from the multiplex PCR reads in MiXCR, one entry per CDR3 protein. The sample includes under 700,000 distinct CDR3 sequences, about half of them seen just once. Material: peripheral blood or thyroid tissue (not recorded which). The origin of the receptors is a woman aged 18-29 years with Graves' hyperthyroidism.

The rearrangement joins TRBV15 to TRBJ1-2; the match to TRBD1 covers 8 bases. The trim removed 3 bases at V and 6 bases at J, leaving 9 bases unmatched. CDR1 is LNHNV, CDR2 YYDKDF, per germline (reference sequence). The CDR3 length is 15 residues. CDR3 protein: CATSSEAGGADGYTF. The CDR3 DNA follows: TGTGCCACCAGCAGTGAGGCAGGGGGCGCAGATGGCTACACCTTC.

The rearrangement links TRBV2 to TRBJ1-1; D gene unclear. Germline V gene sequence: CDR1 SNHLY, CDR2 FYNNEI. The CDR3 is made up of 11 amino acids. Trimming shortened V by 11 bases and J by 11 bases, and 18 bases separated the two germline ends. CDR3 in amino acids: CAPLKGIRAFF. The CDR3 DNA follows: TGTGCCCCACTAAAAGGAATACGGGCTTTCTTT.

The rearrangement uses TRBV7-2 and TRBJ2-2; the D gene is possibly TRBD2 (6 bases). Trimming left V 3 bases short and J 1 base short, with 9 bases between. Looked up from germline, CDR1 is SGHTA and CDR2 is FQGNSA. This CDR3 contains 15 residues. This chain's CDR3 is CASSFGGGNTGELFF. The CDR3 nucleotides are TGTGCCAGCAGCTTCGGGGGAGGGAACACCGGGGAGCTGTTTTTT.

This clonotype was recorded a few times. The J gene is TRBJ2-5, the V gene TRBV7-6; 10 bases are a match to TRBD1. The CDR3 totals 15 residues. V trimming: 1 base; J trimming: 4 bases; junction bases outside the gene matches: 3. Germline V lookup: CDR1 SGHVS, CDR2 FNYEAQ. CDR3 residues: CASSLEGQGRETQYF. In DNA, the CDR3 is TGTGCCAGCAGCTTAGAGGGACAGGGGCGAGAGACCCAGTACTTC.

The chain uses TRBV10-3 and TRBJ1-1; TRBD1 matches 9 bases. V trimming: 5 bases; J trimming: 4 bases; junction bases outside the gene matches: 5. Germline values: CDR1 ENHRY, CDR2 SYGVKD. The CDR3 is 14 residues long. The CDR3 reads CAISSGQGGTEAFF. The CDR3 nucleotides are TGTGCCATCAGTTCGGGACAGGGAGGCACTGAAGCTTTCTTT.

This rearrangement joins TRBV20-1 to TRBJ1-1; TRBD1 agrees at 11 bases. The V segment lost 1 base and the J segment 4 bases; nucleotides outside the gene matches: 5. CDR3 size: 15 residues. The germline gives CDR1 DFQATT, CDR2 SNEGSKA (reference sequence). CDR3 sequence: CSARGTGGWITEAFF. For the CDR3, the DNA is TGCAGTGCTAGAGGGACAGGGGGCTGGATCACTGAAGCTTTCTTT.

As for this clonotype: Germline is not matched at one junction end, which may reflect a read error. The rearrangement uses TRBV7-3 and TRBJ2-2; 10 bases match TRBD2. CDR1 is SGHTA and CDR2 is FQGTGA in the germline V gene. This CDR3 spans 17 amino acids. In DNA form, the CDR3 reads TGTGCCAGCAGCCCCCAAGCGGGGGGGCGTAACACCGGGGGGCTGTTTTTT. Protein product: CASSPQAGGRNTGGLFF. Drawing the rest from reference TRBV7-3 and TRBJ2-2, the complete variable domain is GAGVSQTPSNKVTEKGKYVELRCDPISGHTALYWYRQSLGQGPEFLIYFQGTGAADDSGLPNDRFFAVRPEGSVSTLKIQRTERGDSAVYLCASSPQAGGRNTGGLFFGEGSRLTVL.

The chain carries TRBV20-1 and TRBJ2-5; 8 nucleotides match TRBD2. This CDR3 comprises 14 residues. Germline V gene data show CDR1 as DFQATT and CDR2 as SNEGSKA (reference sequence). V trimming: 4 bases; J trimming: 3 bases; junction bases outside the gene matches: 7. CDR3 protein: CSATRTSLEETQYF. The DNA for the CDR3 is TGCAGTGCTACCAGGACTAGCCTTGAAGAGACCCAGTACTTC.

This chain joins TRBV4-2 and TRBJ2-7; TRBD1 matches at 7 bases. With V trimmed by 2 bases and J by 1 base, 5 bases remained unmatched. Per the germline V gene, CDR1 is LGHNA and CDR2 is YNFKEQ. The CDR3 consists of 15 residues. The CDR3 is CASSQYDRVSYEQYF. The CDR3 bases are TGTGCCAGCAGCCAATACGACAGGGTGTCCTACGAGCAGTACTTC.

This clonotype was seen just once. A much larger clone differs by one base, so this may be a read error. The V gene is TRBV15, the J gene TRBJ1-5; D gene ambiguous. The CDR3 sequence is 16 residues long. Germline V gene data show CDR1 as LNHNV and CDR2 as YYDKDF (reference sequence). V was pared by 0 bases and J by 4 bases, with 13 bases between. The CDR3 region has the DNA TGTGCCACCAGCAGAGATAAGTATTTGGTGAATCAGCCCCAGCATTTT. Its protein is CATSRDKYLVNQPQHF.

The chain uses TRBV19 and TRBJ1-1, with 7 nucleotides matching TRBD1. Germline lookup yields CDR1 LNHDA and CDR2 SQIVND (reference sequence). V was clipped by 6 bases and J by 3 bases; unmatched bases: 7. The CDR3 loop spans 14 amino acids. The CDR3 loop reads CASSETGVDTEAFF. In DNA, the CDR3 is TGTGCCAGTAGCGAAACAGGGGTGGACACTGAAGCTTTCTTT.

Written as DNA, the CDR3 is TGTGCCAGTAGTATGACAGCCCAAGAGACCCAGTACTTC. Protein product: CASSMTAQETQYF. The chain is built from TRBV19 and TRBJ2-5, with D perhaps matching TRBD1 (5 bases). The CDR3 covers 13 residues. The germline V gene encodes CDR1 LNHDA and CDR2 SQIVND (reference sequence). V was trimmed by 3 bases and J by 1 base, leaving 6 bases between them.